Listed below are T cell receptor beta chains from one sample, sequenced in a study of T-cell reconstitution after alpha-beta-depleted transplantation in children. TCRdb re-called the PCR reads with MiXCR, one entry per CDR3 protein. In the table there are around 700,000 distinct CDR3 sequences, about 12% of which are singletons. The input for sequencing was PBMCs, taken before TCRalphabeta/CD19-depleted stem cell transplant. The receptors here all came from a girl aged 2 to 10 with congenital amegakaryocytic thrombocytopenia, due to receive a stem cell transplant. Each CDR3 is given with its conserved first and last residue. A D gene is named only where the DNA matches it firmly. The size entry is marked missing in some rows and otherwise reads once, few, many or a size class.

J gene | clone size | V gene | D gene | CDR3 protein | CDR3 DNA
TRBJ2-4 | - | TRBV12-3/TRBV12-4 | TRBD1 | CASRAGQGGNIQYF | TGTGCCAGCAGGGCGGGACAGGGAGGGAACATTCAGTACTTC
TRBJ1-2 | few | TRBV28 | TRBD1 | CASSLGQVGDYGYTF | TGTGCCAGCAGTCTGGGACAGGTGGGCGACTATGGCTACACCTTC
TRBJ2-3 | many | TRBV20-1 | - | CSAGRDLTTDTQYF | TGCAGTGCTGGTCGGGACCTCACTACAGATACGCAGTATTTT
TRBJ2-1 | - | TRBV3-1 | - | CASSQGWESDNEQFF | TGTGCCAGCAGCCAAGGATGGGAGTCCGACAATGAGCAGTTCTTC
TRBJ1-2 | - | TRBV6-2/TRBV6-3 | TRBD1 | CASSETGKYGYTF | TGTGCCAGCAGTGAGACAGGGAAGTATGGCTACACCTTC
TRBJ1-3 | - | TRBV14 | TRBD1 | CASSHPNLRQGVGNTIYF | TGTGCCAGCAGCCATCCTAACCTCAGACAGGGGGTTGGAAACACCATATATTTT
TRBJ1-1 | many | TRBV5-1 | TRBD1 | CASSFDPQGQEAFF | TGCGCCAGCAGCTTCGACCCACAGGGGCAGGAAGCTTTCTTT
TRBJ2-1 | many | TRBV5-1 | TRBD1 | CASSSGQGGINEQFF | TGCGCCAGCAGCTCGGGACAGGGAGGTATCAATGAGCAGTTCTTC
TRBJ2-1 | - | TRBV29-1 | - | CSIGESIGLFF | TGCAGCATTGGAGAATCTATTGGTCTGTTCTTC
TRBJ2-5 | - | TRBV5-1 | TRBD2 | CASMGLAGRQETQYF | TGCGCCAGCATGGGACTAGCGGGGCGACAAGAGACCCAGTACTTC